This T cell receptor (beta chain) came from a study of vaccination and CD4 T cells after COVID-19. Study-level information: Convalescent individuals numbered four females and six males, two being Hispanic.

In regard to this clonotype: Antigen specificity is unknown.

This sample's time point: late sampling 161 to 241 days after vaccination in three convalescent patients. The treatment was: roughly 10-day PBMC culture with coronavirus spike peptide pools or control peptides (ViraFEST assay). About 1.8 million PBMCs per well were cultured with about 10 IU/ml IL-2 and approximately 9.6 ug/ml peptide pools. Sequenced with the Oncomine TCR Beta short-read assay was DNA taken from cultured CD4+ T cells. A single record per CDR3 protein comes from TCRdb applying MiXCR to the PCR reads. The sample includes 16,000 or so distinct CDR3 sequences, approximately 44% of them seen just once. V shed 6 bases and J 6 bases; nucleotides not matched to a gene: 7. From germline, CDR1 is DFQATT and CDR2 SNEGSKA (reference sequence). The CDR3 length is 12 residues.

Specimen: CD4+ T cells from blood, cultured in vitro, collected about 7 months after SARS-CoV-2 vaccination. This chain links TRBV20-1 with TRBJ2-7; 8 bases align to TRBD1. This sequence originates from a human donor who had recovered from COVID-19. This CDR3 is CSATRTGLEQYF. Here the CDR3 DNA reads TGCAGTGCCACTAGGACAGGGCTCGAGCAGTACTTC.